One sample yielded the 5 T cell receptor beta chains listed below, sequenced in a study of T cell repertoires in aging, cancer and after chemotherapy. TCR beta rearrangements were amplified from peripheral blood genomic DNA. TRB rearrangements spanning V, D and J were amplified using mixed TRB-A/B primers. Each CDR3 protein is one row after TCRdb ran MiXCR on the multiplex PCR reads. The sample includes under 3,000 distinct CDR3 sequences, around 52% of them seen just once. Input material: blood. Receptors originate from a human donor with a blood cancer. The donor label of this sample is uncertain.

CDR3 sequence reads: CSVANSGRRNEQFF. DNA for the CDR3: TGCAGCGTGGCAAATAGCGGGAGGCGCAATGAGCAGTTCTTC. The rearrangement joins TRBV29-1 to TRBJ2-1; 10 nucleotides align to TRBD2. There are 14 residues in the CDR3. The trim removed 6 bases at V and 6 bases at J, leaving 8 bases unmatched. Germline values: CDR1 SQVTM, CDR2 ANQGSEA.

J is TRBJ2-6 and V is TRBV6-6, with a weak D call TRBD1 (6 bases). Trimming removed 7 bases from V and 1 base from J, with 11 bases in between. In germline, CDR1 is MNHNY, CDR2 SVGAGI (reference sequence). The CDR3 has 15 residues. The CDR3 region has the DNA TGTGCCAGCACTTCCGACAGGTCTGGGGCCAACGTCCTGACTTTC. It yields the protein CASTSDRSGANVLTF.

This chain joins TRBV6-5 and TRBJ2-1; TRBD2 matches at 10 bases. Germline V lookup: CDR1 MNHEY, CDR2 SVGAGI. V lost 5 bases, J lost 5 bases, and 9 bases stayed unmatched. The length of the CDR3 is 16 residues. CDR3: CASSNGTSETNNEQFF. The CDR3 nucleotides read TGTGCCAGCAGTAACGGGACTAGCGAGACTAACAATGAGCAGTTCTTC.

V and J are TRBV11-3 and TRBJ2-7; either TRBD1 or TRBD2 may supply D (5 bases each). The CDR3 extends over 16 amino acids. V gave up 5 bases and J gave up 0 bases, with 17 bases separating them. CDR1 SGHNT and CDR2 YENEEA come from the germline V gene. In DNA form, the CDR3 reads TGTGCCAGCAGCCGTTATCCGGGACGCGGCTCCTACGAGCAGTACTTC. Translated: CASSRYPGRGSYEQYF.

Concerning this clonotype itself: With a much larger clone just one base away, this may be a read error. The chain couples TRBV7-6 to TRBJ2-1; D is ambiguous. Per germline, CDR1 SGHVS and CDR2 FNYEAQ. V lost 5 bases and J lost 2, with 22 bases in between. The CDR3 loop spans 18 amino acids. DNA for the CDR3: TGTGCCAGCAGCCCCTGGTTCCCCGGAGCCAATACCTACAATGAGCAGTTCTTC. Its translation: CASSPWFPGANTYNEQFF.